This TCR beta chain was identified during a study of cytomegalovirus exposure and HLA in healthy donors (dated by TCRdb to 2017 to 2019). Background on the whole study: An earlier analysis of approximately 550 of the donors reported about 290 Gb of sequence data and 117 million unique TCR beta sequences from approximately 180 million T cells. All discovery cohort repertoires had been generated on a single sequencing platform. An earlier analysis of around 580 of the donors used high-throughput TCR beta sequencing to judge whether each TCR beta V gene segment behaved as functional or pseudogenic. Rather than using new phenotypic data, the later analysis identified candidate immune exposures from TCR beta sequences and from how often those sequences occurred across donors. A later analysis re-analyzed previously published TCR beta repertoires from 666 donors and added high-resolution HLA genotyping to study TCR occurrence patterns. The study combined high-throughput TCR immunosequencing, statistical association of individual TCRs with disease status, and machine learning to predict cytomegalovirus infection status. The study used immunosequencing to profile the T cell repertoires of 666 subjects and linked those repertoires to cytomegalovirus serostatus. The genetic ancestry cluster associated with self-reported Caucasian donors included 81% of the 398 genotyped donors. Donor age, sex, ethnicity and CMV serostatus were collected together with the repertoire data. An early release that covered around 590 HLA-typed donors contained about 300 gigabases of sequencing data and tens of millions of unique TCR sequences. HLA typing included class I and class II loci at four-digit resolution. A separate validation cohort of about 110 different subjects was used in addition to the roughly 670-subject first cohort. A few DR-DQ haplotypes were treated as single units for association and clustering because of strong linkage in the cohort. In a later genetic analysis, genome-wide SNP genotypes for 398 of the 666 donors were used, and that subset was treated as a discovery cohort. The study aimed to test whether signatures of past pathogen exposure could be identified by cataloging public T cell receptors. The number of typed donors differed by locus: roughly 629-640 for A, B, C, DRB1 and DQB1; approximately 520 for DQA1; some 610 for DPA1; and around 490 for DPB1. Among 398 genotyped donors of the cohort, an average of approximately 200,000 unique TCR beta nucleotide sequences was sequenced per donor, of which about 18% were non-productive.

The full study reports these points: Roughly uniform sequencing depth across donors was assumed in presence/absence analyses, although this assumption may not hold. Because some donors lacked HLA typing at each locus, the association tests relied only on the typed subset. A few of the identified cytomegalovirus-associated TCR beta chains were confirmed in vitro to be specific for cytomegalovirus antigens. The cohort was sequenced for TCR beta chains only, and without alpha or paired-chain data the features that could be detected were limited. A further reported finding was that TCR beta sequences accurately predicted the HLA-A and HLA-B alleles for most subjects in the first cohort. The authors suggested that the approach could potentially be extended to other disease states and immunological phenotypes. In both the original and validation cohorts, the classifier was reported to diagnose cytomegalovirus status with high specificity and sensitivity. In an earlier analysis of roughly 500 of the donors, most TCR beta V segments appeared in productive rearrangements about 87% or about 30% of the time, broadly matching IMGT annotations. In a later analysis, several top co-occurrence clusters were reported to appear linked to parvovirus B19, influenza, CMV and Epstein-Barr virus. Specific HLA alleles were associated with 15,000 to 20,000 TCR beta sequences at a false discovery rate of 0.05 in a later analysis. A group of highly shared sequence variants was considered likely to be a technical artifact of the sequencing pipeline. The study gave a list of 150 to 200 TCR beta chains associated with cytomegalovirus. Assigning TCR associations to individual alleles was difficult when HLA alleles, especially DR and DQ, strongly co-occurred. In a later analysis, most CMV-associated TCR beta chains were found to appear HLA-restricted, with HLA associations seemingly driven largely by CMV exposure. Most TCR sequences were observed very rarely across donors, whereas some public TCRs were present in many individuals. Correlated functional status among segregating V segments might be attributable to linkage disequilibrium, but an unknown experimental factor could not be ruled out. In a later genetic analysis, fewer N-insertions in productive TCRs were reported among donors in an Asian-associated ancestry cluster than the roughly 700-donor mean. The earlier analysis of 587 of the donors excluded around 17 rarely observed V segments, including chromosome 9 orphons, because counts were too low. In a later analysis, HLA-associated TCR beta chains showed more clonal expansion and lower generation probabilities than non-associated chains that were equally common. The 87-base-pair reads could not distinguish some IMGT-functional V segments, including TRBV6-2 and TRBV6-3, so those segments were excluded. For the cohort, immune exposure information was limited to CMV serostatus. An association between a missense DCLRE1C variant and V-gene and J-gene trimming of TCR beta chains was found in a later genetic analysis and replicated in an independent cohort. According to a later analysis, TCR association rates differed among HLA loci, with DRB1 alleles showing the most associated TCRs and HLA-C alleles showing the fewest.

As to this clone: This receptor's antigen is unknown. No base quality information exists; no much larger clone differs at one position.

V lost 7 bases and J lost 0 bases; the stretch between them is 9 bases long. Measured from the cysteine to the phenylalanine, the CDR3 is 13 residues long. Only CDR3 DNA remains: 39 bases, in frame from the first base. Taken from the germline V gene (reference sequence), the CDR1 and CDR2 loops are LNHDA and SQIVND. The cohort comprised under 700 healthy bone marrow donors. At the time of sampling, all cohort members were nominally healthy, though unrecorded immune exposures were likely present. The donor tested CMV seronegative, placing the donor among the 300 to 450 seronegative members of the cohort. A peripheral blood sample was collected from each donor, and TCR beta sequencing was performed on peripheral blood mononuclear cells. Genomic DNA extraction from the blood cell samples was performed with the Qiagen DNeasy Blood Extraction Kit. Libraries were made using the immunoSEQ multiplex PCR assay. For the multiplex PCR, a mixture combining 60 forward primers for TCR Vbeta segments and 13 reverse primers for TCR Jbeta segments was used. A multiplex PCR assay on genomic DNA amplified the CDR3 region of rearranged TCR beta genes. The Illumina HiSeq System was used to sequence the amplified TCR beta libraries as 87-base-pair reads. The authors' pipeline ran thus. A later analysis tallied 75 million to 85 million unique TCR beta chains across the 550 to 850 repertoires, and about 12 million of those chains were shared by two or more donors. A nearest-neighbor algorithm error-corrected the raw reads and collapsed the reads into unique sequences, merging closely related sequences to remove PCR and sequencing errors. Alignment of CDR3 sequences to IMGT reference sequences was used to assign V, D and J gene segments. Each retained sequence needed at least a six-nucleotide match to both a V gene segment and a J gene segment. Rearrangements were classified as productive when the CDR3 lacked stop codons and remained in frame with V and J, and all other rearrangements were classified as non-productive. CDR3 was defined by IMGT convention, running from the second conserved V-encoded cysteine to the conserved J-encoded phenylalanine. The earlier analysis of 500 to 750 of the donors excluded any sequence lacking an unambiguous match to a single V gene segment. In an earlier analysis of 450 to 700 of the donors, V segments were called functional above 56.7% productive rearrangements and were called segregating when the between-donor standard deviation exceeded 5%. A statistical classification framework was built to diagnose cytomegalovirus status from the catalog of TCR beta chain sequences. A later analysis assigned V and J genes by comparing TCR nucleotide sequences with IMGT/GENE-DB human TR gene sequences. A later analysis assigned CDR3 sequences and most-parsimonious VDJ recombination scenarios with the TCRdist pipeline. In a later analysis, each TCR beta chain was defined by its CDR3 amino acid sequence together with its V-gene family, and reads without a unique V-gene family were excluded. In a later analysis, around 600 highly shared, low-generation-probability nucleotide sequences were removed to address suspected cross-contamination and a sequencing artifact. For each public chain, a later analysis derived a clonal expansion index from normalized ranks of inferred template counts within each repertoire. In a later analysis, generation probabilities were computed using a VDJ recombination model fitted to out-of-frame rearrangements, and the results were checked against IGoR. A later analysis scored TCR-TCR, TCR-HLA and TCR-CMV co-occurrence with hypergeometric tests, applying a repertoire-size bias correction to TCR pairs. In a later analysis, false discovery rates were estimated by permuting HLA or CMV assignments 20 times. In a later analysis, co-occurring TCRs were grouped using DBSCAN, with TCRdist sequence similarity added in when clustering inside HLA-allele-positive subsets. For co-occurrence clustering, repertoires with fewer than 30,000 or more than 120,000 public chains were excluded, along with five repertoires with anomalous nucleotide sharing. In TCRdb, the immuneACCESS table is reduced to in-frame sequences with V and J assigned. These tables do not hold every clone; where another copy was compared, an unresolved V gene accounts for under half, and the others remain unexplained. That table gives V, J and clone size, and the DNA gave D and trimming. For this sample the table gives about 120,000 clones, of which roughly 76% were detected only once. The ten largest clones add up to approximately 2.1% of the sample.

The receptor was isolated from a young man in good health and CMV-seronegative. Input material: PBMCs. The chain is assembled from TRBV19 and TRBJ1-2, and perhaps TRBD1 as D gene, on 6 matching bases. DNA sequence: TGTGCCAGTACGCACAGGGCTAACTATGGCTACACCTTC. This encodes CASTHRANYGYTF.